This section outlines one T cell receptor (beta chain) sequence together with its context. This clone appeared a few times. Its target antigen remains unknown. No base qualities exist here, and no much larger clone lies one base off it. The High Capacity cDNA Reverse Transcription Kit was used to reverse transcribe all of the isolated RNA, meaning that expressed TCRB transcripts were what got sequenced. Naive, central memory and regulatory T cell samples underwent deep immunoSEQ sequencing, averaging about 3.3 million total reads per sample. Sorted cells were lysed in RLT buffer, and RNA was extracted using DNase-treated RNeasy Micro or Mini kits according to cell number. To prevent cross-contamination, every cell subset was processed on its own, while patient and healthy donor samples were processed together. The immunoSEQ multiplex PCR was used to amplify TCRB sequences from cDNA, generating 87-bp fragments that spanned the CDR3 region. Sequencing of the amplicons was performed on the Illumina HiSeq platform. The source study handled its data this way. Synthetic template baselines were used to correct PCR bias computationally, reads within Hamming distance 2 were collapsed, and singletons that could not be merged were discarded. Reads were aligned against IMGT so that V, D and J genes, CDR3 length and insertions or deletions at six rearrangement sites could be assigned. Within each subset, clonotype counts were normalized to the number of sorted cells before true diversity and Gini coefficients were calculated with the tcR R package. The overlap coefficient, calculated on TCRB nucleotide sequences, was used to measure repertoire sharing. Out-of-frame TCRB sequences from naive cells were analyzed as a proxy for the pre-selection repertoire. Not all clones reach the TCRdb copy of this immuneACCESS table, which keeps in-frame sequences only. Checked studies attribute under half of the gap to unresolved V genes and leave the rest unexplained. That table supplies the V and J calls and clone size; D and trimming were determined from the DNA. This sample lists 250,000 to 350,000 clones; around 15% were detected once. The ten largest account for 0.015% to 0.02% of the sample.

The data derive from a study of beta chain features in type 1 diabetes (dated by TCRdb to the late 2010s). With regard to the full study: No differences in mean age, gender distribution, total cell number or subset yield were found between patients and healthy donors. Across all samples, fewer than 110,000,000 sorted cells were examined, and cell number per subset correlated strongly with RNA yield. In the study, TCRB repertoires of sorted circulating CD4+ T cell subsets from recently diagnosed type 1 diabetes patients were compared with those of matched healthy donors. Naive and central memory subsets were obtained from all 30 or so donors, but regulatory and stem cell-like memory subsets were isolated from only 8 patients and roughly 8 healthy donors.

Summary of the overall study and its limitations: PCR might favor shorter templates, but patient and control samples were amplified and corrected together, so any skew would affect both groups equally. In all four CD4+ subsets, TCRB CDR3 length was moderately but significantly shorter in type 1 diabetes patients. Naive, central memory and regulatory TCRB repertoires appeared to be more alike among patients than among healthy donors. Because the HLA sub-analyses included only small numbers of individuals, any influence of HLA type on TCRB rearrangement was left unresolved. Fewer insertions and more nucleotide deletions at VDJ recombination sites were observed in patients with type 1 diabetes, implying thymic rearrangement abnormalities. Because cDNA was sequenced instead of genomic DNA, activated cells with high expression could be over-represented, although the groups did not differ in activation or CD3 levels.

Based on the germline V gene, the CDR1 and CDR2 sequences are SGHDN and FVKESK. The CDR3 measures 13 amino acids from cysteine to phenylalanine. Here the CDR3 DNA is all that survives: 39 bases in frame from base 1. V is cut by 6 bases and J by 1 base, and the space between the germline ends is 9 bases. Each donor gave one peripheral blood draw, averaging roughly 100 mL, which was collected into heparinised tubes. A BD FACSAria II was used to sort naive, central memory, regulatory and stem cell-like memory CD4+ T cells with a panel that included CD45RO, CCR7, CD25, CD127, CD95 and CD27. A purity above 95% was achieved for all sorted populations. Right away, PBMCs were isolated by Lymphoprep density gradient centrifugation and were stained directly, with no culture step. To minimize batch effects, samples were stained and sorted in pairs, one healthy donor with one patient per experiment.

The sequence derives from a man between 25 and 39 years old with type 1 diabetes. The V and J genes are TRBV14 and TRBJ2-5; perhaps TRBD2 is the D gene, with 6 bases matching. Material for sequencing was naive CD4+ T cells from blood. Per the publication, the cell subset or site label means: true naive CD4+ T cells. This receptor carries the CDR3 CASSSGLQETQYF. The base sequence is TGTGCCAGCAGTTCGGGACTCCAAGAGACCCAGTACTTC.